The 5 T cell receptor beta chains given below trace back to one sample, sequenced in a study of blood T cells in healthy people across ages. The second PCR ran roughly 6 to 11 cycles with a sample-barcoded 5' primer and J-beta primers. TCRdb re-analysed the 5' RACE reads in MiXCR, keeping a single row per CDR3 protein. The table records 1,300,000 or so distinct CDR3 sequences, 55% to 75% of them present only once. Sequenced material: blood. The receptor set was obtained from a man between 18 and 35 years old in good health.

This clonotype showed up many times. CDR3 sequence (DNA): TGTGCCAGCAGGAGGGAGAACACTGAAGCTTTCTTT. It encodes CASRRENTEAFF. The gene calls are TRBV12-3 or TRBV12-4 and TRBJ1-1; D uncertain. The V end lost 6 bases, the J end lost 1 base, and 6 bases lay between the germline ends. The length of the CDR3 is 12 residues.

The chain uses TRBV6-6 and TRBJ2-7; D call uncertain. V was shortened by 1 base and J by 6 bases, with 13 bases between the two germline ends. CDR1 is MNHNY and CDR2 is SVGAGI in the germline V gene (reference sequence). The CDR3 extends over 14 amino acids. DNA for the CDR3: TGTGCCAGCAGTTACTGCTTGGGTTGCCGCGAGCAGTACTTC. The encoded protein is CASSYCLGCREQYF.

This chain connects TRBV7-2 to TRBJ2-3; D gene unclear. The CDR3 is 13 residues long. V shed 3 bases and J shed 4 bases, with 8 bases lying between them. Germline CDR1 SGHTA, CDR2 FQGNSA. The CDR3 nucleotides are TGTGCCAGCAGCTTTACGGCGGCAGATACGCAGTATTTT. Its protein is CASSFTAADTQYF.

Only one count was recorded for this clonotype. The chain couples TRBV7-9 to TRBJ2-3; TRBD2 is a possible D gene (6 bases). The CDR3 loop spans 16 amino acids. Trimming shortened V by 7 bases and J by 2 bases, and 19 bases separated the two germline ends. Germline assignment: CDR1 SEHNR and CDR2 FQNEAQ (reference sequence). In DNA form, the CDR3 reads TGTGCCAGCAAACCGGGACCGACGGGAGACACAGATACGCAGTATTTT. Protein: CASKPGPTGDTDTQYF.

This clonotype was recorded a few times. The V gene is TRBV7-9, the J gene TRBJ2-1; unclear D gene. V was clipped by 11 bases and J by 5 bases, with 7 bases between them. The CDR3 extends over 10 amino acids. The germline V gene encodes CDR1 SEHNR and CDR2 FQNEAQ (reference sequence). The CDR3 bases are TGTGCCTTACAAGACAATGAGCAGTTCTTC. It yields the protein CALQDNEQFF.